This T cell receptor beta chain was identified in a study of blood T cell repertoires in COVID-19. Overall study: T cells, B-cell-depleted T cells, or PBMCs supplied cDNA or gDNA.

This CDR3 has 15 amino acids. V lost 7 bases, J lost 1 base, and 16 bases lay in between. Looked up from germline, CDR1 is MNHEY and CDR2 is SVGAGI. Sequencing was performed with immunoSEQ multiplex PCR; in TCRdb, only in-frame clones are kept and a portion is missing. The sample shows a few hundred thousand clones, more than 65% of them seen only once. This clone was detected once. Sequencing used peripheral blood. This TCR came from a man aged 40-49 years who had recovered from COVID-19. The chain couples TRBV6-5 to TRBJ1-2; a weak D match, TRBD1 (6 bases). The CDR3 loop reads CASKGHQAINYGYTF. The CDR3, as DNA: TGTGCCAGCAAGGGACACCAAGCAATTAACTATGGCTACACCTTC.